A selection of T cell receptor beta chains follows, all from one sample in a study of blood T cell repertoires in COVID-19. Produced via immunoSEQ multiplex PCR; TCRdb's table is partial and in-frame only. The sample records about 180,000 clones, 80% to 90% being singletons. Sequencing used peripheral blood. The receptors were gathered from a man aged 45-60 years with active or convalescent COVID-19. CDR3s leave out the opening cysteine and the closing phenylalanine or tryptophan. Each record gives: CDR3 length, V gene, CDR3 protein.

14,TRBV6-6,ASSYTSGVHTDTQY
12,TRBV12-5,ASGLELVYGELF
13,TRBV3-1/TRBV3-2,ASSQTSLAGNTIY
15,TRBV18,ASSPPSGHRLENEQF
11,TRBV5-6,ASSIDRGSSQH
14,TRBV5-4,ASSLKDRFSGNTIY
13,TRBV6-5,ASRTTGESNQPQH
10,TRBV3-1/TRBV3-2,ASSRQRREAF
13,TRBV27,ASSLDPRGSYEQY
14,TRBV7-9,ASSLSSGTDSYEQY
10,TRBV2,ASSEGGTGYT
14,TRBV21-1,ASSISGTVGNTEAF
10,TRBV12-3/TRBV12-4,ASSEQGGGAF
11,TRBV6-5,ASLQGTNTEAF
12,TRBV19,ASKQGQGSYGYT
13,TRBV7-3,ASSFGAASTDTQY
15,TRBV27,ASSFGIGSGNSYEQY
9,TRBV20-1,SATDNQGYT